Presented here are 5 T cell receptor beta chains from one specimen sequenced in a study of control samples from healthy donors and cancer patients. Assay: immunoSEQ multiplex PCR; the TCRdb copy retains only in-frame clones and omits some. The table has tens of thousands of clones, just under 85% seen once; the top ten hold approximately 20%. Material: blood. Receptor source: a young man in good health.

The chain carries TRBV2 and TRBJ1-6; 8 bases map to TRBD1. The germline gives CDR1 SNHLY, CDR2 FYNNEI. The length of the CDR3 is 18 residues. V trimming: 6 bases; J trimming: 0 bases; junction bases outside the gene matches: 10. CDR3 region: CASRATGGWSSYNSPLHF. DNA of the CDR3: TGTGCCAGCAGAGCTACAGGGGGATGGAGCTCCTATAATTCACCCCTCCACTTT.

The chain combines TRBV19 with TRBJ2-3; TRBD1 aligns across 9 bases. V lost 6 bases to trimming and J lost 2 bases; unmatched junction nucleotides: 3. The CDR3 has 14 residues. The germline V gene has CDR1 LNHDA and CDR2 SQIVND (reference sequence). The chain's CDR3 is CASSRDRATDTQYF. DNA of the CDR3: TGTGCCAGTAGCAGGGACAGGGCCACAGATACGCAGTATTTT.

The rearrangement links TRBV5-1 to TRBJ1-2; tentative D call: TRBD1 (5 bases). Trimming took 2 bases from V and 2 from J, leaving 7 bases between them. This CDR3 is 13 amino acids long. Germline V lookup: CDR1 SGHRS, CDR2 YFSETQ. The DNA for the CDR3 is TGCGCCAGCAGCTTACAGGAAAACTATGGCTACACCTTC. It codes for CASSLQENYGYTF. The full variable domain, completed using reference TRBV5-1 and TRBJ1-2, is KAGVTQTPRYLIKTRGQQVTLSCSPISGHRSVSWYQQTPGQGLQFLFEYFSETQRNKGNFPGRFSGRQFSNSRSEMNVSTLELGDSALYLCASSLQENYGYTFGSGTRLTVV.

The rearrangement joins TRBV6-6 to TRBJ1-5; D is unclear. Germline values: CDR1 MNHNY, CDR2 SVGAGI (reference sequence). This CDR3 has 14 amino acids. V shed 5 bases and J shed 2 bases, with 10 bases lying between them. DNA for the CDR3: TGTGCCAGCAGTCCTTTAGATGGCAATCAGCCCCAGCATTTT. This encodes CASSPLDGNQPQHF.

The CDR3 here is CASSGTSGGAADTQYF. In DNA form, the CDR3 reads TGTGCCAGCTCGGGGACTAGCGGGGGGGCAGCAGATACGCAGTATTTT. The V gene is TRBV18, the J gene TRBJ2-3; 16 bases align to TRBD2. Germline CDR1 is KGHSH and CDR2 is LQKENI. After removal of 6 bases from V and 4 bases from J, the junction contained 4 bases not matched to a gene. The CDR3 length is 16 residues.